Sequencing of this T cell receptor (beta chain) was carried out in a study of human T cells and chemical hapten exposure. This clonotype was counted between two and nine times. The antigen is unknown. TCRdb analysed the RACE reads with MiXCR anew, one entry per CDR3 protein. The sample gives some 360,000 distinct CDR3 sequences, 5.1% of which show up once; 2% to 3% is in the top ten. Time point described: pre-sensitization, week 0. Treatment: therapeutic diphenylcyclopropenone sensitization with weekly scalp DPC. Trimming removed 3 bases from V and 6 bases from J; junction bases left unmatched: 10. The CDR3 extends over 15 amino acids. In germline, CDR1 is DFQATT, CDR2 SNEGSKA (reference sequence). Findings and limits, study-wide: There was no change with DPC sensitization in TCRs above 1 in 1000 frequency. While controls formed fewer of them, expanded TCRs formed significantly more large CDR3 similarity clusters. Donors, who had alopecia, may show an immune response that differs from healthy people's.

The chain links TRBV20-1 to TRBJ2-3, with 9 bases identical to TRBD2. Sequenced material: whole blood, taken in connection with sensitization to the hapten diphenylcyclopropenone (DPC). This receptor was taken from a woman aged 45-59 years with alopecia areata. Some clones in this sample may be carry-over from other donors' samples. CDR3 sequence reads: CSASWREGAWDTQYF. The CDR3 nucleotides are TGCAGTGCTAGTTGGCGGGAGGGAGCGTGGGATACGCAGTATTTT.